The 18 T cell receptor beta chains presented below share a single source sample, sequenced in a study of OX40 agonist ivuxolimab in advanced cancers. Generated by immunoSEQ multiplex PCR, the TCRdb table keeps only in-frame clones and is missing some. Of fewer than 85,000 clones listed, 83% are singletons. The sequencing used CD4+ or CD8+ T cells sorted from blood, collected in a trial of the OX40 agonist ivuxolimab. The receptors derive from an adult with an advanced solid tumor such as melanoma, head and neck, liver or kidney cancer.

CDR3 loop: CASSLDHYEQYF. In DNA form, the CDR3 reads TGCGCCAGCAGCCTAGACCACTACGAGCAGTACTTC. The chain has TRBV5-1 and TRBJ2-7, with D uncertain. This CDR3 region has 12 residues. Germline CDR1 and CDR2: SGHRS and YFSETQ. The germline V and J ends were trimmed by 4 bases and 3 bases, with 8 bases remaining between them.

In regard to this clone: Other DNA variants within this sample encode the same CDR3. V is TRBV5-4 and J is TRBJ2-5; no clear D gene. V gave up 0 bases and J gave up 5 bases, with 8 bases separating them. This CDR3 is 13 amino acids long. CDR1 is SGHNT, CDR2 YYREEE, per germline (reference sequence). The CDR3: CASSLDIRETQYF. The CDR3 nucleotides are TGTGCCAGCAGCTTGGACATCCGCGAGACCCAGTACTTC.

The chain couples TRBV11-3 to TRBJ2-1, with D unclear. This CDR3 has 14 amino acids. Germline values: CDR1 SGHNT, CDR2 YENEEA. Trimming stripped 1 base from V and 0 bases from J, with 4 bases between. This CDR3 reads CASSLVYSYNEQFF. CDR3 nucleotide sequence: TGTGCCAGCAGCTTAGTATACTCCTACAATGAGCAGTTCTTC.

The chain employs TRBV2 and TRBJ2-5, with 7 bases fitting TRBD1. V lost 6 bases, J lost 2 bases, and 6 bases stayed unmatched. Germline V lookup: CDR1 SNHLY, CDR2 FYNNEI. The CDR3 is 14 amino acids. The CDR3 sequence is CASSLDRVQETQYF. The CDR3 DNA reads TGTGCCAGCAGCCTAGACAGGGTTCAAGAGACCCAGTACTTC.

The chain is built from TRBV7-9 and TRBJ2-5, with 9 bases that match TRBD1. The CDR3 length is 13 residues. Germline assignment: CDR1 SEHNR and CDR2 FQNEAQ (reference sequence). The CDR3 region has the DNA TGTGCTATTGACAGGGGGAGGAAAGAGACCCAGTACTTC. Translated, it gives CAIDRGRKETQYF.

This clone is medium-sized (0.01 to 0.1%) within its sample. This chain connects TRBV19 to TRBJ2-7, with D possibly being TRBD1 (6 bases). The V end was cut by 5 bases, the J end by 3 bases, with 14 bases between. This CDR3 comprises 14 residues. Germline lookup yields CDR1 LNHDA and CDR2 SQIVND (reference sequence). The CDR3 DNA reads TGTGCCAGTAGTTTACAGGGTAGCCACTACGAGCAGTACTTC. It translates to CASSLQGSHYEQYF.

V gene TRBV5-1 combines with J gene TRBJ2-7; D might be TRBD2 (6 bases). This CDR3 spans 16 amino acids. Germline CDR1 is SGHRS and CDR2 is YFSETQ. Trimming pared 1 base from V and 2 bases from J, leaving 16 bases between. Here the CDR3 reads CASSLSPGTGAYEQYF. CDR3 DNA sequence: TGCGCCAGCAGCTTGTCCCCAGGAACGGGGGCCTACGAGCAGTACTTC.

The V call is TRBV5-6, the J call TRBJ1-4; tentative D call: TRBD1 (5 bases). V was clipped by 4 bases and J by 7 bases, with 17 bases between them. Germline V CDR1 and CDR2: SGHDT, YYEEEE. This CDR3 is built from 15 residues. The CDR3 is CASSRTAFTGEKLFF. The CDR3 DNA follows: TGTGCCAGCAGCCGTACAGCCTTCACAGGTGAAAAACTGTTTTTT.

CDR3 sequence: CASSLEPGGTEAFF. In DNA, the CDR3 is TGTGCCAGCAGTCTCGAGCCGGGAGGCACTGAAGCTTTCTTT. This rearrangement joins TRBV27 to TRBJ1-1; D uncertain. V was trimmed by 5 bases and J by 4 bases, leaving 14 bases between them. The V gene's germline CDR1 is MNHEY and CDR2 SMNVEV (reference sequence). The CDR3 loop spans 14 amino acids.

V and J are TRBV5-4 and TRBJ1-2; TRBD1 matches at 12 bases. Germline lookup yields CDR1 SGHNT and CDR2 YYREEE (reference sequence). CDR3 length: 15 amino acids. Trimming removed 3 bases from V and 2 bases from J; junction bases left unmatched: 2. For the CDR3, the DNA is TGTGCCAGCAGCTGGGGGACAGGGGGCAACTATGGCTACACCTTC. Residues: CASSWGTGGNYGYTF.

CDR3 bases: TGCAGCGCCAGTAGGGCTTTAGGAGGAGAGACCCAGTACTTC. This gives the protein CSASRALGGETQYF. The chain couples TRBV29-1 to TRBJ2-5; TRBD2 might be the D (5 bases). The CDR3 is 14 amino acids. The germline V and J ends were trimmed by 7 bases and 4 bases, with 19 bases remaining between them. The germline CDR1 and CDR2 sequences are SQVTM and ANQGSEA.

The J gene is TRBJ2-3, the V gene TRBV6-5, with 7 positions matching TRBD2. Germline V gene lookup returns CDR1 MNHEY and CDR2 SVGAGI. V dropped 7 bases and J dropped 2; count of bases not matched to a gene: 6. CDR3 length equals 14 residues. CDR3 nucleotides: TGTGCCAGCAAGGGCGGGAGACCCACAGATACGCAGTATTTT. Translation: CASKGGRPTDTQYF.

This clone has just one count. V is TRBV7-9 and J is TRBJ2-1, with D possibly being TRBD1 (5 bases). V gave up 2 bases and J gave up 0 bases, with 14 bases separating them. CDR1 and CDR2 from the germline V gene are SEHNR and FQNEAQ (reference sequence). CDR3 length: 17 residues. CDR3 nucleotide sequence: TGTGCCAGCAGCTTAACAGGTCGTCGGGCCTCCTACAATGAGCAGTTCTTC. Residues: CASSLTGRRASYNEQFF.

The V call is TRBV19, the J call TRBJ2-3; 13 positions agree with TRBD2. Germline V lookup: CDR1 LNHDA, CDR2 SQIVND (reference sequence). J lost 2 bases, V lost 5 bases, and 13 bases had no gene match. The CDR3 contains 19 residues. The CDR3 here is CASSSRTGGTSGATDTQYF. The CDR3 DNA reads TGTGCCAGTAGTTCCCGGACAGGGGGGACTAGCGGGGCCACAGATACGCAGTATTTT.

V is TRBV11-3 and J is TRBJ2-2; 12 bases fit TRBD1. Trimming cost V 5 bases and J 4 bases; bases outside gene matches: 5. The length of the CDR3 is 16 residues. CDR1 is SGHNT, CDR2 YENEEA, per germline. Here the CDR3 reads CASSPRDRGLTGELFF. The CDR3 bases are TGTGCCAGCAGCCCACGGGACAGGGGGCTCACCGGGGAGCTGTTTTTT.

This clone has just a few counts. The chain joins TRBV7-2 to TRBJ2-5; weak D call: TRBD1 (6 bases). The length of the CDR3 is 15 residues. Trimming took 3 bases from V and 0 from J, leaving 11 bases between them. Per germline, CDR1 SGHTA and CDR2 FQGNSA. This CDR3 reads CASSFYRTDQETQYF. The CDR3 nucleotides are TGTGCCAGCAGCTTCTATAGGACAGACCAAGAGACCCAGTACTTC.

This clone came up once. The gene calls are TRBV5-6 and TRBJ2-3; no clear D. Germline CDR1 reads SGHDT; CDR2 reads YYEEEE. V lost 4 bases to trimming and J lost 4 bases, with 7 bases between them. CDR3 length: 12 amino acids. The chain's CDR3 is CASSQTPDTQYF. Here the CDR3 DNA reads TGTGCCAGCAGCCAGACACCAGATACGCAGTATTTT.

The J gene is TRBJ1-2, the V gene TRBV28; no clear D gene. Germline V gene sequence: CDR1 MDHEN, CDR2 SYDVKM. Trimming left V 5 bases short and J 2 bases short, with 9 bases between. This CDR3 contains 13 residues. The CDR3 region has the DNA TGTGCCAGCAGTCCCCCCGCCAACTATGGCTACACCTTC. It is translated as CASSPPANYGYTF.